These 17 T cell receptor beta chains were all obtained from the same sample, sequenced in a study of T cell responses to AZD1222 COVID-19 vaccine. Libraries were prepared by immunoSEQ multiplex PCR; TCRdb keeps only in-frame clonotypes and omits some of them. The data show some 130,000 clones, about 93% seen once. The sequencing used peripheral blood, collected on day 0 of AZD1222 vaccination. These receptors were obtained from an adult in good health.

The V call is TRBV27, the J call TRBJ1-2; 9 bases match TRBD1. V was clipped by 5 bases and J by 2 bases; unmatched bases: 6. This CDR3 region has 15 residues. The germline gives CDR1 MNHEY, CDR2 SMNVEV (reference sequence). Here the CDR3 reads CASSGTGMRNYGYTF. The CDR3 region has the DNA TGTGCCAGCAGTGGGACAGGGATGAGGAACTATGGCTACACCTTC.

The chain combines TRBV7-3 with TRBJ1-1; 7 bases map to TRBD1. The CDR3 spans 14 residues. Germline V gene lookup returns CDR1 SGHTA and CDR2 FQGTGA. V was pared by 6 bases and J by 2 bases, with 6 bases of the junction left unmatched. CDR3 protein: CASRPDRINTEAFF. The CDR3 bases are TGTGCCAGCAGGCCGGACAGGATCAACACTGAAGCTTTCTTT.

DNA for the CDR3: TGTGCCAGCAGGGGGGGATGGTATGAAAAACTGTTTTTT. Protein product: CASRGGWYEKLFF. The chain couples TRBV28 to TRBJ1-4, with a weak D call TRBD1 (5 bases). Germline assignment: CDR1 MDHEN and CDR2 SYDVKM. This CDR3 has 13 residues. V was cut by 6 bases and J by 6 bases, with 11 bases left in between.

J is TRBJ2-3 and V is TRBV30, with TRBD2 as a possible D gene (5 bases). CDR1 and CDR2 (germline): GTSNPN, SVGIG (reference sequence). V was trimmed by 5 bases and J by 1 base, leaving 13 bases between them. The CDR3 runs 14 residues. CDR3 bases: TGTGCCTGGGGACTTACCCGACGCACAGATACGCAGTATTTT. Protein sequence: CAWGLTRRTDTQYF.

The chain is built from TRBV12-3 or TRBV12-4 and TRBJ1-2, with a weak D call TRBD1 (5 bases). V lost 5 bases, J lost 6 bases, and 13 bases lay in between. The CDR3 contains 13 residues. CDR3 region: CASSAEGPNGYTF. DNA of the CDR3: TGTGCCAGCAGTGCAGAGGGACCTAATGGCTACACCTTC.

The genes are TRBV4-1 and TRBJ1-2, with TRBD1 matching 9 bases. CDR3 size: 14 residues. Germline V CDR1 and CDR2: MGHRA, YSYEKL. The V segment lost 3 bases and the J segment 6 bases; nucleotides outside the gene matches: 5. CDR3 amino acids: CASSHGQGNNGYTF. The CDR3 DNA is TGCGCCAGCAGCCACGGACAGGGGAACAATGGCTACACCTTC.

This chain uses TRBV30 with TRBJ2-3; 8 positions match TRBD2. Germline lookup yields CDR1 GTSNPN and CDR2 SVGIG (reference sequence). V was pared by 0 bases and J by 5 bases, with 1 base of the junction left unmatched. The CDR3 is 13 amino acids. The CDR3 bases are TGTGCCTGGAGTGTACGGGAGGGAGATACGCAGTATTTT. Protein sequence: CAWSVREGDTQYF. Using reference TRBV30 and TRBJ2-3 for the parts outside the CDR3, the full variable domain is SQTIHQWPATLVQPVGSPLSLECTVEGTSNPNLYWYRQAAGRGLQLLFYSVGIGQISSEVPQNLSASRPQDRQFILSSKKLLLSDSGFYLCAWSVREGDTQYFGPGTRLTVL.

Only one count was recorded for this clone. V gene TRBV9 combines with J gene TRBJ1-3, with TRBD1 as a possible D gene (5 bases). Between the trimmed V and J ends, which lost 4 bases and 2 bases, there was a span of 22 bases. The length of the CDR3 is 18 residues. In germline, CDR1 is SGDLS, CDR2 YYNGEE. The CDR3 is CASSPNPPGRRTGNTIYF. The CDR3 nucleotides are TGTGCCAGCAGCCCCAACCCCCCGGGACGGCGGACTGGAAACACCATATATTTT.

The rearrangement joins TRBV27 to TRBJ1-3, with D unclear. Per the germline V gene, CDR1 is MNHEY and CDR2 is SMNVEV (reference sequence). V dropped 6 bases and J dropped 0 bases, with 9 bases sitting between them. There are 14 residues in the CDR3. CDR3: CASSGTRSGNTIYF. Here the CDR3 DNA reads TGTGCCAGCAGCGGAACCCGCTCTGGAAACACCATATATTTT.

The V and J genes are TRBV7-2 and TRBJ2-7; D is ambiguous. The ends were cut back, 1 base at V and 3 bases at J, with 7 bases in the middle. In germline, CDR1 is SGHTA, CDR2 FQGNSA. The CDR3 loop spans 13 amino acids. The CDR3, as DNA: TGTGCCAGCAGCTTAGGAGGCGGCTACGAGCAGTACTTC. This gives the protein CASSLGGGYEQYF. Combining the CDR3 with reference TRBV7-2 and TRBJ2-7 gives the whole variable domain GAGVSQSPSNKVTEKGKDVELRCDPISGHTALYWYRQSLGQGLEFLIYFQGNSAPDKSGLPSDRFSAERTGGSVSTLTIQRTQQEDSAVYLCASSLGGGYEQYFGPGTRLTVT.

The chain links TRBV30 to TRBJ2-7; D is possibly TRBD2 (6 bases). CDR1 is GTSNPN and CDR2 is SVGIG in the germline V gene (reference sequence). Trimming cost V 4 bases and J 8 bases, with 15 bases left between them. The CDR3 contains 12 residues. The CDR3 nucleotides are TGTGCCTGGACTCTAGGGACTCTCAAGCAGTACTTC. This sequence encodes CAWTLGTLKQYF.

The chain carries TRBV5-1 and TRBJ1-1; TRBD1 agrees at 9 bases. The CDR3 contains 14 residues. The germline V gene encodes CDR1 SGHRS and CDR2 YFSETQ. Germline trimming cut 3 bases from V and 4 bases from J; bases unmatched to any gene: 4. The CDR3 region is CASSSRDRVTEAFF. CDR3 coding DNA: TGCGCCAGCAGCTCCCGGGACAGGGTCACTGAAGCTTTCTTT.

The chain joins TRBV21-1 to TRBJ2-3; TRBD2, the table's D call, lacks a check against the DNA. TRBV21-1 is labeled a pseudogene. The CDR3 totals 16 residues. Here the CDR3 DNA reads TGTGCCAGCAGCAAAGAAAGGCGGGAGGACACAGATACGCAGTATTTT. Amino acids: CASSKERREDTDTQYF.

CDR3 protein: CASSPGFRGSGNEQFF. The DNA of the CDR3 is TGTGCCAGCTCACCAGGTTTCAGGGGTTCAGGCAATGAGCAGTTCTTC. The rearrangement links TRBV18 to TRBJ2-1; a possible D gene is TRBD1 (6 bases). The germline V gene encodes CDR1 KGHSH and CDR2 LQKENI. This CDR3 is built from 16 residues. Trimming took 2 bases from V and 6 from J, leaving 17 bases between them.

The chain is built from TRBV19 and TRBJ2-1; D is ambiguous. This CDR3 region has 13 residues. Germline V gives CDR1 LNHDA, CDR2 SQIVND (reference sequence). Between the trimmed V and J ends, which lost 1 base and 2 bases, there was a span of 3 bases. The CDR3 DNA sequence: TGTGCCAGTAGTATAGGGCCCTACAATGAGCAGTTCTTC. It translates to CASSIGPYNEQFF. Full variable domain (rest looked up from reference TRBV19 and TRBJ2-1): DGGITQSPKYLFRKEGQNVTLSCEQNLNHDAMYWYRQDPGQGLRLIYYSQIVNDFQKGDIAEGYSVSREKKESFPLTVTSAQKNPTAFYLCASSIGPYNEQFFGPGTRLTVL.

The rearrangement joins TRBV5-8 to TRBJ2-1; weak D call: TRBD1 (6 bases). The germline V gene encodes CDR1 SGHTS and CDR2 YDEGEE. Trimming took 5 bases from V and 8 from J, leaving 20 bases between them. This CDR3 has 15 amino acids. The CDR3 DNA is TGTGCCAGCAGTCGGGACATTAGCCCGACCGATGAGCAGTTCTTC. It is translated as CASSRDISPTDEQFF.

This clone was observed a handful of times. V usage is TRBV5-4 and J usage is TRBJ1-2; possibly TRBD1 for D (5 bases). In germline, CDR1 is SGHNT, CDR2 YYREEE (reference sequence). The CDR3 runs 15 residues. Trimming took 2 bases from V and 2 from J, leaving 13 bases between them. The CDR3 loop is CASSFGGDGNYGYTF. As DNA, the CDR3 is TGTGCCAGCAGCTTTGGGGGGGACGGAAACTATGGCTACACCTTC.